This T cell receptor beta chain was profiled in a study of immune cell composition in non-small cell lung cancer. Study at large: Lung adenocarcinoma or squamous carcinoma made up most tumours.

Per germline, CDR1 WSHSY and CDR2 SAAADI. The CDR3 contains 14 residues. V lost 5 bases and J lost 0, with 10 bases in between. Broader study findings: In adenocarcinoma, maximal tumour-associated clone frequency tracked TIL tumour reactivity.

Sequencing used immunoSEQ multiplex PCR; TCRdb keeps in-frame clones, though not all of them. The sample records about 14,000 clones, more than 65% being singletons. A remark on this clone: What it binds is not known.

The sequenced material came from lung tumor tissue. This clonotype originated in a human donor with non-small cell lung cancer. The rearrangement links TRBV10-2 to TRBJ1-1; D is unclear. In nucleotides, the CDR3 is TGCGCCAGCAGTTCCGACGGGGTGAACACTGAAGCTTTCTTT. Translation gives CASSSDGVNTEAFF.